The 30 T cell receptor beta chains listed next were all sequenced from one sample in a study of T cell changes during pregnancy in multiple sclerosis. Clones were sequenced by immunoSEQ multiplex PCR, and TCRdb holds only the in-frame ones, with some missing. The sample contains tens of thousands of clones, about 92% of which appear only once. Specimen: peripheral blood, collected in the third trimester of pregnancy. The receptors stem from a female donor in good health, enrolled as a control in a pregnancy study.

The DNA of the CDR3 is TGTGCCATCAGTCGAACTACAGGGACCTACGAGCAGTACTTC. Translation gives CAISRTTGTYEQYF. The chain has TRBV10-3 and TRBJ2-7; a possible D gene is TRBD1 (6 bases). This CDR3 comprises 14 residues. Deletions cut 5 bases from V and 2 bases from J, with 13 bases between. Germline V lookup: CDR1 ENHRY, CDR2 SYGVKD.

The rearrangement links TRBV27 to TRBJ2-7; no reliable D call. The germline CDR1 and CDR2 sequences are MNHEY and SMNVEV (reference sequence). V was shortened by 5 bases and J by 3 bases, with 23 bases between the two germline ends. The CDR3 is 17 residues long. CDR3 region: CASSPSPRSIRHYEQYF. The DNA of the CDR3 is TGTGCCAGCAGTCCCTCGCCACGGTCGATACGTCACTACGAGCAGTACTTC.

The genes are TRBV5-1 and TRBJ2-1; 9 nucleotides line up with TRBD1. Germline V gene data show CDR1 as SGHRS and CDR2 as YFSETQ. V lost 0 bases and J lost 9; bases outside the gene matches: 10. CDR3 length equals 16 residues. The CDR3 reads CASSLDSGQGSAEQFF. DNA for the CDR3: TGCGCCAGCAGCTTGGACTCGGGACAGGGTTCGGCTGAGCAGTTCTTC.

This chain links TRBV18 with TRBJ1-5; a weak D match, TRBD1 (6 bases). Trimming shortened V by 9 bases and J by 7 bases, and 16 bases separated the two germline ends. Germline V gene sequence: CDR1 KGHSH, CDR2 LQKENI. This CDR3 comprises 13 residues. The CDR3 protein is CASHEGGGQPQHF. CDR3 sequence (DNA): TGTGCCAGTCACGAGGGGGGGGGCCAGCCCCAGCATTTT.

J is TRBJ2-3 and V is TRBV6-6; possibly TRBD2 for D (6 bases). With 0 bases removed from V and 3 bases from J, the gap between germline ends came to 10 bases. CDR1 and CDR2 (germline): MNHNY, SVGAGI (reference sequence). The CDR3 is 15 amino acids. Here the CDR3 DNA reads TGTGCCAGCAGTTACTCTGGCGGGGCAACAGATACGCAGTATTTT. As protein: CASSYSGGATDTQYF.

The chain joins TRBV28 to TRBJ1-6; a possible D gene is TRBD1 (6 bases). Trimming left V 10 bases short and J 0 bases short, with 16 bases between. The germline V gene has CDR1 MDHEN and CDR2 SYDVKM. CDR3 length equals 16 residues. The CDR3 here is CATRQDSFSYNSPLHF. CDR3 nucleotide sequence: TGTGCCACCCGACAGGATAGCTTCTCCTATAATTCACCCCTCCACTTT.

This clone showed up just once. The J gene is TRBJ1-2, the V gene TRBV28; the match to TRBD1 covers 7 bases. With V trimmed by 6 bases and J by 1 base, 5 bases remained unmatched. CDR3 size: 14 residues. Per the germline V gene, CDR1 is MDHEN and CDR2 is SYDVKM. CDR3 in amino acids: CASRRQGFNYGYTF. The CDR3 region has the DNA TGTGCCAGCAGGAGACAGGGATTTAACTATGGCTACACCTTC.

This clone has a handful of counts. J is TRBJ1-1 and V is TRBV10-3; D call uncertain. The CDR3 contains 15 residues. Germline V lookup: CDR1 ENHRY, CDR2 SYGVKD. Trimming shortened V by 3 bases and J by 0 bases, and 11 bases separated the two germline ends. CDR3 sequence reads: CAISDVGSVNTEAFF. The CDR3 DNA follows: TGTGCCATCAGTGATGTTGGTAGCGTGAACACTGAAGCTTTCTTT.

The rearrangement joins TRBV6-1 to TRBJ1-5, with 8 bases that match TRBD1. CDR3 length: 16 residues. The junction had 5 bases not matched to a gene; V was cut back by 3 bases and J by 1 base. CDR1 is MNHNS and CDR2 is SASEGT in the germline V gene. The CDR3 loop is CASSDPWTGSNQPQHF. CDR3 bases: TGTGCCAGCAGTGATCCGTGGACAGGGAGCAATCAGCCCCAGCATTTT.

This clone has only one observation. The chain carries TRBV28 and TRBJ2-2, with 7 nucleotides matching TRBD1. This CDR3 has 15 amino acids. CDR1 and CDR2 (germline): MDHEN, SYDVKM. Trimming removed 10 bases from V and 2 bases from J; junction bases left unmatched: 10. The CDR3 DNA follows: TGTGCCACCCGTACAGGGGCCCGAAACACCGGGGAGCTGTTTTTT. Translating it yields CATRTGARNTGELFF.

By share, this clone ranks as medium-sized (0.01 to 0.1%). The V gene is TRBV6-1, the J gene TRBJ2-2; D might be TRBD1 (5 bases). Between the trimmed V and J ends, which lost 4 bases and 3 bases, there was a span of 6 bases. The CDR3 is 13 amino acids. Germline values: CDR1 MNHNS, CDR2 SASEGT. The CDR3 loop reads CASSARDTGELFF. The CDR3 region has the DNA TGTGCCAGCAGTGCCAGGGACACCGGGGAGCTGTTTTTT.

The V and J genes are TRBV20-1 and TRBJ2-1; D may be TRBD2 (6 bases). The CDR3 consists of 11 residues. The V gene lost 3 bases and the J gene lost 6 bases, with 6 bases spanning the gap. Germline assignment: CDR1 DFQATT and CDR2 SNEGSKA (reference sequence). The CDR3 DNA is TGCAGTGCTAGGACTAGCAATGAGCAGTTCTTC. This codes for CSARTSNEQFF.

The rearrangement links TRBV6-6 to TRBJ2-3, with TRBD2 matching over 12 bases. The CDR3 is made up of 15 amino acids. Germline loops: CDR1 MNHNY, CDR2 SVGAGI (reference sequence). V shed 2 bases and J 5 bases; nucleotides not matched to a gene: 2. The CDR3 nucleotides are TGTGCCAGCAGTTACCTAGCGGGGGGGCAAGATACGCAGTATTTT. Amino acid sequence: CASSYLAGGQDTQYF.

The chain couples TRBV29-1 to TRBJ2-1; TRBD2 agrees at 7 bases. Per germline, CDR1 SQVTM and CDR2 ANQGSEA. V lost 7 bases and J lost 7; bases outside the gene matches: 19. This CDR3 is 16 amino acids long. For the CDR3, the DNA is TGCAGCGCTCGGGTTGAACTTTCGGGGGGAAGGAATGAGCAGTTCTTC. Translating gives CSARVELSGGRNEQFF.

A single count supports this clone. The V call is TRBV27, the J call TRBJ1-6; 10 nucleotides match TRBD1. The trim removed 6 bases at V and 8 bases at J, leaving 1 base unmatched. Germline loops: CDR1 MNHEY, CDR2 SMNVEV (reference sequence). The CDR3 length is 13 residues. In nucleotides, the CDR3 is TGTGCCAGCAGGGGACAGGGGTATTCACCCCTCCACTTT. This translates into CASRGQGYSPLHF.

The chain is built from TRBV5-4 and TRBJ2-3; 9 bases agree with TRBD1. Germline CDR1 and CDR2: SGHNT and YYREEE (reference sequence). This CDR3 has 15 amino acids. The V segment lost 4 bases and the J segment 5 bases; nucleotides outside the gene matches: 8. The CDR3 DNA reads TGTGCCAGCAGCAGACGGGACAGGGCGGAAGATACGCAGTATTTT. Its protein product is CASSRRDRAEDTQYF.

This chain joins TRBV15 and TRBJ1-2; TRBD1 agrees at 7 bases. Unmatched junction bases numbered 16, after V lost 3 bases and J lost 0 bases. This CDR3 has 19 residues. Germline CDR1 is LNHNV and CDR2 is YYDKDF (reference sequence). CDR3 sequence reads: CATSRRAGGLIQANYGYTF. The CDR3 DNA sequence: TGTGCCACCAGCAGGAGGGCAGGGGGTTTAATACAGGCTAACTATGGCTACACCTTC. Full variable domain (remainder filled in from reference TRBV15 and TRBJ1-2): DAMVIQNPRYQVTQFGKPVTLSCSQTLNHNVMYWYQQKSSQAPKLLFHYYDKDFNNEADTPDNFQSRRPNTSFCFLDIRSPGLGDTAMYLCATSRRAGGLIQANYGYTFGSGTRLTVV.

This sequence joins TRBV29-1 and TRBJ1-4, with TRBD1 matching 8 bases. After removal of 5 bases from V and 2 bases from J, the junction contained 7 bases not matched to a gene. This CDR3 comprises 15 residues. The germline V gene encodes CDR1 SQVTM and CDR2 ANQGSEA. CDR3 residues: CSVLGQAYTNEKLFF. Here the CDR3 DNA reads TGCAGCGTTTTGGGACAGGCCTATACTAATGAAAAACTGTTTTTT.

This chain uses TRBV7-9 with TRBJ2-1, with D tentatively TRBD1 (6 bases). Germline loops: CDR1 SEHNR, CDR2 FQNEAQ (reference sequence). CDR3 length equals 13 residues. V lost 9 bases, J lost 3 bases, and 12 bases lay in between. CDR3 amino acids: CARGDTHYNEQFF. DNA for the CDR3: TGTGCCAGGGGGGACACTCACTACAATGAGCAGTTCTTC. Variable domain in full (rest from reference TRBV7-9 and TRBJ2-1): DTGVSQNPRHKITKRGQNVTFRCDPISEHNRLYWYRQTLGQGPEFLTYFQNEAQLEKSRLLSDRFSAERPKGSFSTLEIQRTEQGDSAMYLCARGDTHYNEQFFGPGTRLTVL.

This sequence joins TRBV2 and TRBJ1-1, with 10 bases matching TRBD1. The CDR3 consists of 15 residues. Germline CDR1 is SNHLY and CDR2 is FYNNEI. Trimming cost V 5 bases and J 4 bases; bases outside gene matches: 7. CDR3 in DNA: TGTGCCAGCAGTAAGGACAGGGGGATAGTCACTGAAGCTTTCTTT. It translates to CASSKDRGIVTEAFF.

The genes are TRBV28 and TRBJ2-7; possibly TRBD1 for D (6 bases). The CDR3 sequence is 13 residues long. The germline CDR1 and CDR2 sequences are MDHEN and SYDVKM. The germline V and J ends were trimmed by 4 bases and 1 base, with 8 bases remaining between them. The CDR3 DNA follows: TGTGCCAGCAGTTACGGACAGTCCTACGAGCAGTACTTC. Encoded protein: CASSYGQSYEQYF.

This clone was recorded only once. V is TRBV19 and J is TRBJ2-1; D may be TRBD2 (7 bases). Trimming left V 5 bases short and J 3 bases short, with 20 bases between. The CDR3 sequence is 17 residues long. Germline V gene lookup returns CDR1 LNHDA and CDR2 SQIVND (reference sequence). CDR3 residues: CASSPPGAGELYNEQFF. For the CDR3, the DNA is TGTGCCAGTAGTCCCCCGGGGGCGGGGGAACTCTACAATGAGCAGTTCTTC.

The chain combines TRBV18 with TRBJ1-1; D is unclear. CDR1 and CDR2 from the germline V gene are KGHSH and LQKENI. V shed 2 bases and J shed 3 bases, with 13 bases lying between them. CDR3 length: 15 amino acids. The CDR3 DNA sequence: TGTGCCAGCTCACCAAGACCCCGAGGAGACACTGAAGCTTTCTTT. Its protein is CASSPRPRGDTEAFF.

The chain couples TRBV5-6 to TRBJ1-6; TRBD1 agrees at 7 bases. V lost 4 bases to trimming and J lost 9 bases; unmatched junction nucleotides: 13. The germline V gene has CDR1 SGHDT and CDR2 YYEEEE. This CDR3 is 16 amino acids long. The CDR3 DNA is TGTGCCAGCAGCCTGACGCTGGGACAGCGTCCTTCACCCCTCCACTTT. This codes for CASSLTLGQRPSPLHF.

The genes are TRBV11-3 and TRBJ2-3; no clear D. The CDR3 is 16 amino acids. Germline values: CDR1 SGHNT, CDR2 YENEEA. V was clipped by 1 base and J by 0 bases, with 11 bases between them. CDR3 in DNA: TGTGCCAGCAGCTTAGGAGCTCAAGAGAGCACAGATACGCAGTATTTT. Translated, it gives CASSLGAQESTDTQYF.

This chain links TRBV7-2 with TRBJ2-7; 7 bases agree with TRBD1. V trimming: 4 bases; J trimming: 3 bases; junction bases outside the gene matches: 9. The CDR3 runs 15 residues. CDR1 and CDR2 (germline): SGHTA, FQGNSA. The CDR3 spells CASSSQTGLDYEQYF. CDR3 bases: TGTGCCAGCAGCTCCCAGACAGGGCTCGACTACGAGCAGTACTTC.

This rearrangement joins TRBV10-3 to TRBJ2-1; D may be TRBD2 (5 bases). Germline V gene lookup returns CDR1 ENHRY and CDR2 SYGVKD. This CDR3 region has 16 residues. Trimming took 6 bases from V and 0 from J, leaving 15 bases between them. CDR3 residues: CAISQNRGSSYNEQFF. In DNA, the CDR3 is TGTGCCATCAGCCAAAACCGCGGGTCCTCCTACAATGAGCAGTTCTTC.

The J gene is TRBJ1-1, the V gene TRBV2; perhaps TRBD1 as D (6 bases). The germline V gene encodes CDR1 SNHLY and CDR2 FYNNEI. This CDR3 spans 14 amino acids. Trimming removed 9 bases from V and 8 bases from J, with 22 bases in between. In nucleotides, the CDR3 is TGTGCCAGTCGTATACAGGGAACTCAAGGGGAAGCTTTCTTT. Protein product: CASRIQGTQGEAFF.

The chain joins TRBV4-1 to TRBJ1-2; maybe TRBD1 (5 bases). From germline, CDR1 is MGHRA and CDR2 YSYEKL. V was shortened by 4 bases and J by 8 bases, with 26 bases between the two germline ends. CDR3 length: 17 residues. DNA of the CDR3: TGCGCCAGCAGCCCTCAAGGGCAGGGAAAGGCCGGGAGGGGCTACACCTTC. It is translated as CASSPQGQGKAGRGYTF.

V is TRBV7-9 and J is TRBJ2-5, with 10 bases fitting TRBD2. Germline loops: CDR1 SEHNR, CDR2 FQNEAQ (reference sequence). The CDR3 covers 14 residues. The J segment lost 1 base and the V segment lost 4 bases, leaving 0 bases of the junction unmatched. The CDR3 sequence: CASSWTSGQETQYF. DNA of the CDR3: TGTGCCAGCAGCTGGACTAGCGGCCAAGAGACCCAGTACTTC.